A selection of T cell receptor beta chains follows, all from one sample in a study of T cell responses to AZD1222 COVID-19 vaccine. The table came from immunoSEQ multiplex PCR; TCRdb's copy has only in-frame clones and leaves some out. In the table there are approximately 150,000 clones, 85% to 95% of which are singletons. Sequenced here: peripheral blood, sampled on day 0 of AZD1222 vaccination. These receptors all come from an adult in good health. The conserved cysteine and the conserved F or W are not part of the CDR3 here. The D gene is left open where the match is weak.

CDR3 | D | V
ASSDAAGDSPLH | NA | TRBV6-4
ASSFRPGTGNEQF | TRBD1 | TRBV7-2
ASSDRDTGELF | NA | TRBV6-4
ASSLDAGNTEAF | NA | TRBV5-1
AWRASGNEQF | TRBD2 | TRBV30
ASTIPAGGYT | NA | TRBV7-9
SARAVRSYT | NA | TRBV20-1
ASSLGPGGGAGGYT | NA | TRBV11-2
ASKPHGPGPKGEKLF | NA | TRBV5-6
ASSPFRDGRNYGYT | NA | TRBV19
ASSLAYRGGHQPQH | TRBD1 | TRBV5-5
ASSIVESGRGEQY | TRBD2 | TRBV19
ASSRPSGADTQY | NA | TRBV11-2
ASSPQAPGGETQY | TRBD2 | TRBV7-2
ASRNPGRHYGYT | NA | TRBV6-5
ASSFATRGRDYGYT | NA | TRBV5-1
ASPLHGTTLFDTQY | NA | TRBV27
ASNAPHYSNQPQH | NA | TRBV6-5
ASSRVNYGYT | NA | TRBV14
ASSLWVAELGTEAF | NA | TRBV27
ASSVTGQLNEKLF | TRBD1 | TRBV6-4
ASSLLMKGKNTIY | NA | TRBV3-1/TRBV3-2
ASSSTRGSGNTIY | NA | TRBV6-5
ASSLGGNAATYTGELF | NA | TRBV5-1
ASSPMPPTSGAYEQY | TRBD2 | TRBV4-3
ASSLEGQGAGRYEQY | TRBD1 | TRBV28
ASTIGGRNYGYT | NA | TRBV19
ATSNRRGLYQETQY | NA | TRBV15
ACSGSPLH | NA | TRBV30
ASSLGRGTVYNEQF | NA | TRBV5-1
AVAGTSSEKSTDTQY | TRBD2 | TRBV10-3
ASSSGQGGGYT | TRBD1 | TRBV28
ASRTGLSTDTQY | TRBD1 | TRBV19
ASSTYNEQF | NA | TRBV7-2
ASSQDFGESPLH | NA | TRBV4-3
SASIAGGPAMEQF | TRBD2 | TRBV20-1
ATSDPGTGARDTQY | TRBD1 | TRBV24-1
ASSLVGNEKLF | NA | TRBV28
SASTKLLSRTGNTGELF | NA | TRBV20-1
ASRLAGGSYNEQF | TRBD2 | TRBV6-5
ASRVQVNEQY | NA | TRBV2
ASLSTGDGELF | NA | TRBV25-1
ARSRVNTEAF | NA | TRBV2
ASSLSPSSYNEQF | NA | TRBV4-3
ASSYTLYEQF | NA | TRBV6-2/TRBV6-3
ASSYRIGRAYEQY | TRBD2 | TRBV6-5
ATSGGLAGTLYTGELF | TRBD2 | TRBV15
AISDPGRPRGTDTQY | NA | TRBV10-3
ASSLTFRDRLSGNTIY | NA | TRBV2
ASSQAQGGYGYT | NA | TRBV4-1
ASSQSLTSSYNSPLH | NA | TRBV7-2
ASIRNTEAF | NA | TRBV6-5
ASSQSSGGNQPQH | NA | TRBV7-2